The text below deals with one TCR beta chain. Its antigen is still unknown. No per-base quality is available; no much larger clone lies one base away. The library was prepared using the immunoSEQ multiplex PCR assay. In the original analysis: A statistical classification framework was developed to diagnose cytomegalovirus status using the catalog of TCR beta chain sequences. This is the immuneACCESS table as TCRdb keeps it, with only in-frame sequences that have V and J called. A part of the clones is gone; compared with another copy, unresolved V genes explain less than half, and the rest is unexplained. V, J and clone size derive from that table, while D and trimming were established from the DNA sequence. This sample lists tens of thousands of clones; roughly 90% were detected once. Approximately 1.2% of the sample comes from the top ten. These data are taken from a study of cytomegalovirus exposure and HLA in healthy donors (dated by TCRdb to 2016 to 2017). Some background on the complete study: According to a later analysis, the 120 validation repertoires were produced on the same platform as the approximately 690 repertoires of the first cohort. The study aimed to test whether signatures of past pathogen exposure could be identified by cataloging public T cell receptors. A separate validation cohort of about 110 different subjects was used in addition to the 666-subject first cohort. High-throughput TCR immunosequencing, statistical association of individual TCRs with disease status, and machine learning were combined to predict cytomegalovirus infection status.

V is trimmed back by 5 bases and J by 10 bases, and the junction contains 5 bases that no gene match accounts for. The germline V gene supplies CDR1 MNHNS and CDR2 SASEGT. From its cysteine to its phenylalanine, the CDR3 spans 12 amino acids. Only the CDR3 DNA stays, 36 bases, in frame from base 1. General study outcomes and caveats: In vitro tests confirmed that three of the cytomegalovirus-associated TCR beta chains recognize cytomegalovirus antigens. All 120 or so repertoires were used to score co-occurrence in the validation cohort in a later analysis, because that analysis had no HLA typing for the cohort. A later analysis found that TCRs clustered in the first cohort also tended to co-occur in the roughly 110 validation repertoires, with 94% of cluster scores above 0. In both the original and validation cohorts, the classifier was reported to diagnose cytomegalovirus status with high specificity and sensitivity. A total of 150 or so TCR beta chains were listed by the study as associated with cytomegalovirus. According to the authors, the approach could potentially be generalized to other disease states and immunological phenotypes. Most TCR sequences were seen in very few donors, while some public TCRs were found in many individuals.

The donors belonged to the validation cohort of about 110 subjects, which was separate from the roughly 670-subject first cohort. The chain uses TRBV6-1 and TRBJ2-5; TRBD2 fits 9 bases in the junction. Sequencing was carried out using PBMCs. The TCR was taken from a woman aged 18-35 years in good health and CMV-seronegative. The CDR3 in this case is CASSMERGDQYF. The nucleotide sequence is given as TGTGCCAGCAGTATGGAGCGGGGGGACCAGTACTTC.